The 8 T cell receptor beta chains presented below share a single source sample, sequenced in a study of T-cell memory formation after mild COVID-19. TCRdb fed the 5' RACE reads into MiXCR, producing one record per CDR3 protein. The repertoire holds roughly 130,000 distinct CDR3 sequences, with 5% to 6.5% as singletons. Source material: PBMCs or a T cell subset sorted from them (not recorded which). The receptor set was obtained from an adult woman who had mild COVID-19 (a few samples of this study predate the infection). Cell type and time point are not known.

This clonotype was detected many times. The chain uses TRBV7-9 and TRBJ2-5, with D perhaps matching TRBD1 (7 bases). Germline V gives CDR1 SEHNR, CDR2 FQNEAQ (reference sequence). The CDR3 extends over 15 amino acids. V was trimmed by 2 bases and J by 2 bases, leaving 12 bases between them. The CDR3 coding sequence is TGTGCCAGCAGCTTACCGCAGGGGGGACAAGAGACCCAGTACTTC. It is translated as CASSLPQGGQETQYF. The whole variable domain, remainder taken from reference TRBV7-9 and TRBJ2-5, is DTGVSQNPRHKITKRGQNVTFRCDPISEHNRLYWYRQTLGQGPEFLTYFQNEAQLEKSRLLSDRFSAERPKGSFSTLEIQRTEQGDSAMYLCASSLPQGGQETQYFGPGTRLLVL.

The CDR3 is CASSLGLTGGFISAAYEQYF. The CDR3 bases are TGTGCCAGCAGCTTAGGCTTAACAGGGGGCTTCATTTCGGCGGCCTACGAGCAGTACTTC. The genes are TRBV7-9 and TRBJ2-7; 9 nucleotides agree with TRBD1. V shed 1 base, J shed 2 bases, and the junction held 18 bases outside the gene matches. The CDR3 length is 20 residues. Germline V lookup: CDR1 SEHNR, CDR2 FQNEAQ (reference sequence).

This clonotype has more than one count but fewer than ten. This rearrangement joins TRBV7-9 to TRBJ1-1, with unresolved D. Germline V gives CDR1 SEHNR, CDR2 FQNEAQ (reference sequence). Between the trimmed V and J ends, which lost 0 bases and 11 bases, there was a span of 13 bases. The length of the CDR3 is 13 residues. CDR3 in amino acids: CASSLAGGNGAFF. CDR3 DNA sequence: TGTGCCAGCAGCTTAGCAGGAGGGAATGGGGCTTTCTTT. The full variable domain, in which reference TRBV7-9 and TRBJ1-1 provide the parts outside the CDR3, is DTGVSQNPRHKITKRGQNVTFRCDPISEHNRLYWYRQTLGQGPEFLTYFQNEAQLEKSRLLSDRFSAERPKGSFSTLEIQRTEQGDSAMYLCASSLAGGNGAFFGQGTRLTVV.

This clonotype has ten or more counts. V usage is TRBV7-3 and J usage is TRBJ2-5, with D tentatively TRBD1 (6 bases). Trimming took off 6 bases at V and 5 bases at J, with 16 bases between the two ends. CDR1 is SGHTA, CDR2 FQGTGA, per germline. The length of the CDR3 is 14 residues. The CDR3 DNA follows: TGTGCCAGCAGTGAGGGGGATGCAAGGGAGACCCAGTACTTC. It specifies CASSEGDARETQYF.

This sequence joins TRBV12-3 or TRBV12-4 and TRBJ2-6, with D possibly being TRBD2 (5 bases). V shed 6 bases and J shed 1 base, with 16 bases lying between them. The CDR3 totals 17 residues. CDR3 in DNA: TGTGCCAGCAGCCAAGCCGCAGGAGGATCTGGGGCCAACGTCCTGACTTTC. Residues: CASSQAAGGSGANVLTF.

The chain recombines TRBV6-2 or TRBV6-3 with TRBJ1-1; no definite D call. The CDR3 sequence is 12 residues long. Germline CDR1 reads MNHEY; CDR2 reads SVGEGT. V lost 7 bases and J lost 2, with 8 bases in between. The CDR3 spells CASNTVNTEAFF. CDR3 in DNA: TGTGCCAGCAATACCGTAAACACTGAAGCTTTCTTT.

The chain couples TRBV9 to TRBJ1-2; D not resolved. The germline gives CDR1 SGDLS, CDR2 YYNGEE. The CDR3 totals 15 residues. The V and J ends lost 0 bases and 6 bases respectively, with 15 bases between them. The DNA for the CDR3 is TGTGCCAGCAGCGTAGCAGAAGCAGGCTGGAATGGCTACACCTTC. It specifies CASSVAEAGWNGYTF.

The rearrangement joins TRBV20-1 to TRBJ2-4; D tentatively fits TRBD1 or TRBD2 (5 bases each). The V gene's germline CDR1 is DFQATT and CDR2 SNEGSKA (reference sequence). The length of the CDR3 is 12 residues. V lost 5 bases and J lost 5, with 10 bases in between. As DNA, the CDR3 is TGCAGTGCTTTACGGGACCAAAACATTCAGTACTTC. This translates into CSALRDQNIQYF.